These 31 T cell receptor beta chains were sequenced from one sample in a study of regulatory T cells in long-lasting Graves disease (dated by TCRdb to the early 2020s). The time point label on this specimen signifies: newly diagnosed GD, antithyroid drugs for less than 3 months. For both TCR sequencing and RNA sequencing, RNA was extracted from PBMCs in TRIzol. The library was obtained by multiplex PCR. Sequencer: Illumina HiSeq 4000. iRepertoire HTBI primers and Arm-PCR amplification of CDR3 regions were used to construct TCR beta libraries. The public sequencing data were trimmed at Q25 with fastp and processed into clonotypes with MiXCR by TCRdb, which kept only in-frame beta chains. A single entry per CDR3 protein holds the most common genes and DNA from its merged rows. Recorded for this sample are 500,000 to 700,000 distinct CDR3 sequences; approximately 15% of them occurred a single time. The ten most abundant clones make up 15% to 20% of the sample.

This sample was also put to use in a study of T cells in Graves' hyperthyroidism and ophthalmopathy.

Sequencing was performed on peripheral blood mononuclear cells (PBMCs), taken at new diagnosis, from a patient treated with antithyroid drugs. The origin of the receptors is a woman aged 30 to 39 with Graves disease. Donor details come from another sample of the same person, matched by shared clones.

V gene TRBV6-5 combines with J gene TRBJ1-1; D is possibly TRBD1 (5 bases). V lost 0 bases and J lost 5, with 13 bases in between. CDR1 MNHEY and CDR2 SVGAGI come from the germline V gene. The CDR3 is 15 amino acids. CDR3 DNA: TGTGCCAGCAGTTACTCGGGGGGTCCCAGGACTGAAGCTTTCTTT. This translates into CASSYSGGPRTEAFF.

The chain uses TRBV3-1 and TRBJ2-3; no reliable D call. From germline, CDR1 is LGHDT and CDR2 YNNKEL (reference sequence). Trimming stripped 6 bases from V and 1 base from J, with 14 bases between. The CDR3 loop spans 15 amino acids. DNA for the CDR3: TGTGCCAGCAGTCTAAACCTTCTTGGCACAGATACGCAGTATTTT. Amino acid sequence: CASSLNLLGTDTQYF.

This clonotype was seen many times. This chain links TRBV7-2 with TRBJ1-3, with a weak D call TRBD1 (5 bases). The germline CDR1 and CDR2 sequences are SGHTA and FQGNSA. V was clipped by 2 bases and J by 0 bases, with 11 bases between them. The CDR3 spans 16 residues. CDR3 DNA sequence: TGTGCCAGCAGCTTAATCCGGGGGACCTCTGGAAACACCATATATTTT. This sequence encodes CASSLIRGTSGNTIYF.

Comment on this clonotype: Being one base from a much bigger clone, this may be a read error. The gene calls are TRBV2 and TRBJ2-4; 9 nucleotides agree with TRBD1. V lost 4 bases, J lost 13 bases, and 23 bases stayed unmatched. The CDR3 spans 18 residues. The germline gives CDR1 SNHLY, CDR2 FYNNEI. CDR3 in DNA: TGTGCCAGCAGTGCCTCGGGACAGGGCAATGTTGGGCGAGAGGCCCAGTACTTC. Translating gives CASSASGQGNVGREAQYF. Based on the CDR3 plus reference TRBV2 and TRBJ2-4, the full variable domain is EPEVTQTPSHQVTQMGQEVILRCVPISNHLYFYWYRQILGQKVEFLVSFYNNEISEKSEIFDDQFSVERPDGSNFTLKIRSTKLEDSAMYFCASSASGQGNVGREAQYFGAGTRLSVL.

This clonotype was seen at least ten times. The V call is TRBV6-1, the J call TRBJ2-1; a weak D match, TRBD1 (5 bases). The V and J ends lost 6 bases and 3 bases respectively, with 9 bases between them. Germline lookup yields CDR1 MNHNS and CDR2 SASEGT. The length of the CDR3 is 13 residues. CDR3: CASRAQDYNEQFF. In DNA, the CDR3 is TGTGCCAGCAGAGCACAGGACTACAATGAGCAGTTCTTC.

Many counts were recorded for this clonotype. The V gene is TRBV28, the J gene TRBJ2-5; D uncertain. The CDR3 runs 11 residues. V lost 8 bases to trimming and J lost 14 bases, with 18 bases between them. Germline CDR1 is MDHEN and CDR2 is SYDVKM. The CDR3 nucleotides are TGTGCCAGCGGCGTCTACCGGGCCCCTTACTTC. Translated, it gives CASGVYRAPYF.

The chain recombines TRBV19 with TRBJ1-6, with 8 bases identical to TRBD1. V lost 4 bases and J lost 7; bases outside the gene matches: 6. Germline values: CDR1 LNHDA, CDR2 SQIVND (reference sequence). The CDR3 is 15 residues long. CDR3 sequence: CASSTGQGLNSPLHF. DNA of the CDR3: TGTGCCAGTAGTACCGGACAGGGCCTAAATTCACCCCTCCACTTT.

At least ten counts were recorded for this clonotype. V usage is TRBV6-1 and J usage is TRBJ1-1; TRBD1 matches at 7 bases. CDR3 length: 18 residues. Germline CDR1 MNHNS, CDR2 SASEGT. J lost 0 bases, V lost 6 bases, and 16 bases had no gene match. The CDR3 bases are TGTGCCAGCAGAGATGTCGACAGGGTGTCGTCGGTGAACACTGAAGCTTTCTTT. Translated, it gives CASRDVDRVSSVNTEAFF.

The chain carries TRBV3-1 and TRBJ2-7, with D perhaps matching TRBD2 (6 bases). Germline V lookup: CDR1 LGHDT, CDR2 YNNKEL (reference sequence). The CDR3 has 11 amino acids. Trimming left V 11 bases short and J 3 bases short, with 11 bases between. CDR3 protein: CASGTFYEQYF. CDR3 bases: TGTGCCTCCGGGACTTTCTACGAGCAGTACTTC.

This clonotype was counted many times. The J gene is TRBJ1-5, the V gene TRBV2, with D possibly matching TRBD1 (5 bases). V was cut by 3 bases and J by 9 bases, with 15 bases left in between. The germline CDR1 and CDR2 sequences are SNHLY and FYNNEI. The CDR3 is made up of 14 amino acids. Written as DNA, the CDR3 is TGTGCCAGCAGTGATCTCGGGGCCCCGATGCCCCAGCATTTT. Translated, it gives CASSDLGAPMPQHF.

The CDR3, as DNA: TGTGCCAGCAGTGAATATTGGACAGAAAAAGAGACCCAGTACTTC. It encodes CASSEYWTEKETQYF. The chain employs TRBV2 and TRBJ2-5, with D possibly being TRBD1 (6 bases). The CDR3 sequence is 15 residues long. Germline V CDR1 and CDR2: SNHLY, FYNNEI. The V and J ends lost 2 bases and 3 bases respectively, with 13 bases between them.

This chain links TRBV12-5 with TRBJ2-3, with 12 positions matching TRBD2. Germline CDR1 is LGHNT and CDR2 is FRNRAP. Trimming at V came to 5 bases and at J to 4 bases, leaving 7 bases not matched to a gene. The CDR3 is 16 amino acids. The CDR3, as DNA: TGTGCTAGTGGTCACCGGACTAGCGGGACCCCAGATACGCAGTATTTT. This sequence encodes CASGHRTSGTPDTQYF.

The chain uses TRBV20-1 and TRBJ2-2, with D possibly called TRBD1 or TRBD2 (5 bases each). Trimming pared 3 bases from V and 1 base from J, leaving 9 bases between. The V gene's germline CDR1 is DFQATT and CDR2 SNEGSKA (reference sequence). There are 14 residues in the CDR3. CDR3 nucleotide sequence: TGCAGTGCTAGCGGGACCCGGAACACCGGGGAGCTGTTTTTT. It yields the protein CSASGTRNTGELFF.

Turning to this clonotype: A much bigger clone sits one base away, suggesting this may be a read error. Without the conserved terminal phenylalanine or tryptophan, this CDR3 likely stems from a read error. DNA of the CDR3: TGCGCCAGCTCCAGGGGGCAGCGGAACACTGAAGCTTTCTCT. This encodes CASSRGQRNTEAFS. The J gene is TRBJ1-1, the V gene TRBV5-1, with 8 bases fitting TRBD1. CDR1 and CDR2 from the germline V gene are SGHRS and YFSETQ. Germline trimming cut 7 bases from V and 1 base from J; bases unmatched to any gene: 6. The CDR3 covers 14 residues.

This clonotype was detected only a few times. The chain uses TRBV19 and TRBJ2-1; no reliable D call. V lost 6 bases and J lost 4, with 16 bases in between. The germline CDR1 and CDR2 sequences are LNHDA and SQIVND (reference sequence). The CDR3 length is 15 residues. CDR3 nucleotides: TGTGCCAGTAGGGATGGCCTGGCTGGATACAATGAGCAGTTCTTC. This sequence encodes CASRDGLAGYNEQFF. The variable domain in full, with the rest retrieved from reference TRBV19 and TRBJ2-1, is DGGITQSPKYLFRKEGQNVTLSCEQNLNHDAMYWYRQDPGQGLRLIYYSQIVNDFQKGDIAEGYSVSREKKESFPLTVTSAQKNPTAFYLCASRDGLAGYNEQFFGPGTRLTVL.

As to this clonotype: A much larger clone differs by one base, so this may be a read error. The V and J genes are TRBV7-9 and TRBJ1-5; 8 bases agree with TRBD1. The CDR3 loop spans 13 amino acids. Germline CDR1 reads SEHNR; CDR2 reads FQNEAQ (reference sequence). The V gene end was trimmed by 7 bases and the J gene end by 6 bases; junction bases not matched to a gene: 5. The DNA of the CDR3 is TGTGCCAGCAACTACACAGGGGGTCAGCCCCAGCATTTT. This translates into CASNYTGGQPQHF.

The V gene is TRBV12-3 or TRBV12-4, the J gene TRBJ2-7; TRBD1 agrees at 8 bases. V lost 5 bases and J lost 2; bases outside the gene matches: 11. The CDR3 extends over 16 amino acids. CDR3 sequence (DNA): TGTGCCAGCAGTGGGACAGGAGCCCGGGGGCCCTACGAGCAGTACTTC. It yields the protein CASSGTGARGPYEQYF.

About this clonotype: A read error is likely here: a far larger clone is one base away. The V call is TRBV7-2, the J call TRBJ2-7; D gene unclear. Germline V gene data show CDR1 as SGHTA and CDR2 as FQGNSA. This CDR3 has 11 amino acids. CDR3 in amino acids: CVSSSGYEQYF. The CDR3 nucleotides read TGTGTCAGCAGCTCCGGCTACGAGCAGTACTTC.

This clonotype was detected many times. The chain joins TRBV2 to TRBJ2-3; TRBD2 might be the D (5 bases). V lost 3 bases and J 6 bases, leaving 10 bases between the germline ends. The CDR3 covers 13 residues. The germline gives CDR1 SNHLY, CDR2 FYNNEI. CDR3 nucleotide sequence: TGTGCCAGCAGTGATGATAAGCGGGATACGCAGTATTTT. Translating gives CASSDDKRDTQYF. Together with reference TRBV2 and TRBJ2-3, the CDR3 gives the full variable domain: EPEVTQTPSHQVTQMGQEVILRCVPISNHLYFYWYRQILGQKVEFLVSFYNNEISEKSEIFDDQFSVERPDGSNFTLKIRSTKLEDSAMYFCASSDDKRDTQYFGPGTRLTVL.

The chain uses TRBV4-1 and TRBJ1-4; D call uncertain. The CDR3 extends over 15 amino acids. Looked up from germline, CDR1 is MGHRA and CDR2 is YSYEKL. The V gene lost 0 bases and the J gene lost 5 bases, with 10 bases spanning the gap. In DNA, the CDR3 is TGCGCCAGCAGCCAAGAGAGCAACAAGAATGAAAAACTGTTTTTT. Its translation: CASSQESNKNEKLFF.

This clonotype appeared many times. The rearrangement links TRBV28 to TRBJ2-7, with D possibly matching TRBD1 (5 bases). Germline CDR1 is MDHEN and CDR2 is SYDVKM. This CDR3 comprises 15 residues. Trimming cost V 2 bases and J 0 bases, with 11 bases left between them. The CDR3 spells CASSLVGAVSYEQYF. The CDR3 DNA reads TGTGCCAGCAGTTTAGTTGGGGCCGTCTCCTACGAGCAGTACTTC.

This clonotype was detected many times. This chain uses TRBV19 with TRBJ1-1, with D hard to call. The V gene's germline CDR1 is LNHDA and CDR2 SQIVND (reference sequence). The CDR3 covers 13 residues. The V gene lost 3 bases and the J gene lost 4 bases, with 9 bases spanning the gap. In nucleotides, the CDR3 is TGTGCCAGTAGTATCTCTGTCGGCACTGAAGCTTTCTTT. Amino acid sequence: CASSISVGTEAFF.

In this sample, this clonotype turned up many times. The CDR3 nucleotides are TGTGCCAGCAGTTACTCCGGGACTAGCCAAGAGACCCAGTACTTC. Translated: CASSYSGTSQETQYF. The genes are TRBV12-3 or TRBV12-4 and TRBJ2-5; 8 positions agree with TRBD2. The CDR3 extends over 15 amino acids. J lost 1 base, V lost 4 bases, and 5 bases had no gene match.

The chain links TRBV6-1 to TRBJ1-1, with unresolved D. Germline CDR1 reads MNHNS; CDR2 reads SASEGT. The CDR3 is 11 amino acids. V was clipped by 6 bases and J by 4 bases, with 6 bases between them. The CDR3 is CASRQLTEAFF. CDR3 DNA: TGTGCCAGCAGACAACTCACTGAAGCTTTCTTT.

The sample holds many counts of this clonotype. This chain connects TRBV6-1 to TRBJ1-2, with 7 nucleotides matching TRBD1. The germline CDR1 and CDR2 sequences are MNHNS and SASEGT. Losses at the gene ends were 5 bases for V and 2 bases for J; bases not matched to a gene: 5. CDR3 length: 14 amino acids. The CDR3 is CASSRQGLNYGYTF. The CDR3 DNA reads TGTGCCAGCAGTAGACAGGGACTAAACTATGGCTACACCTTC.

This clonotype was counted a few times. The V and J genes are TRBV19 and TRBJ2-5; D might be TRBD2 (5 bases). The germline V and J ends were trimmed by 2 bases and 4 bases, with 8 bases remaining between them. The CDR3 is 13 residues long. CDR1 and CDR2 from the germline V gene are LNHDA and SQIVND (reference sequence). The CDR3 nucleotides are TGTGCCAGTAGTATAAACCGGGGAGAGACCCAGTACTTC. Encoded protein: CASSINRGETQYF.

This clonotype was observed a handful of times. The genes are TRBV11-1 and TRBJ2-1; D remains unclear. The CDR3 loop spans 13 amino acids. Looked up from germline, CDR1 is SGHAT and CDR2 is FQDESV (reference sequence). Trimming pared 1 base from V and 15 bases from J, leaving 16 bases between. CDR3 coding DNA: TGTGCCAGCAGCTTAGGGGTGGTGGGCCATTTGTTCTTC. Encoded protein: CASSLGVVGHLFF.

The V call is TRBV5-1, the J call TRBJ2-7, with D possibly matching TRBD2 (5 bases). Germline V gene data show CDR1 as SGHRS and CDR2 as YFSETQ. Trimming pared 7 bases from V and 0 bases from J, leaving 14 bases between. This CDR3 region has 14 residues. This CDR3 is CASRGLRHSYEQYF. DNA for the CDR3: TGCGCCAGCCGCGGGTTGCGGCACTCCTACGAGCAGTACTTC.

This chain connects TRBV2 to TRBJ2-7; TRBD1 matches at 8 bases. V lost 6 bases to trimming and J lost 9 bases; unmatched junction nucleotides: 4. Germline-derived CDR1 and CDR2 are SNHLY and FYNNEI. This CDR3 contains 11 residues. The CDR3 coding sequence is TGTGCCAGCAGAGACAGGGGCGGGCAGTACTTC. This codes for CASRDRGGQYF.

In this sample, this clonotype turned up many times. J is TRBJ2-7 and V is TRBV12-3 or TRBV12-4, with D hard to call. This CDR3 comprises 12 residues. Trimming left V 4 bases short and J 3 bases short, with 7 bases between. The CDR3 region has the DNA TGTGCCAGCAGTTCGGGCTTCTACGAGCAGTACTTC. Its protein product is CASSSGFYEQYF.

This clonotype appeared many times. The rearrangement links TRBV24-1 to TRBJ2-2; 10 nucleotides align to TRBD2. CDR3 size: 14 residues. CDR1 is KGHDR, CDR2 SFDVKD, per germline. The trim removed 10 bases at V and 3 bases at J, leaving 4 bases unmatched. The CDR3 spells CATSGTSDTGELFF. CDR3 nucleotides: TGTGCCACGTCCGGGACTAGCGACACCGGGGAGCTGTTTTTT.